This TCR beta chain was recovered during a study of blood T cell repertoires in COVID-19. Study summary: Material from acute and convalescent COVID-19 was sourced from the United States, Italy and Spain.

The table lists this clone with many counts. The repertoire was sequenced with immunoSEQ multiplex PCR; TCRdb's copy has only in-frame clones and lacks some. The sample consists of under 300,000 clones, approximately 78% of them appearing once. This clonotype was sampled from a woman under 30 with acute or convalescent COVID-19. The specimen sequenced was peripheral blood.

Written as DNA, the CDR3 is TGCGCCAGCTCTGAGCGGGCGAACACCGGGGAGCTGTTTTTT. This sequence encodes CASSERANTGELFF. J is TRBJ2-2 and V is TRBV10-2; TRBD2 might be the D (6 bases). The CDR3 contains 14 residues. Germline CDR1 is WSHSY and CDR2 is SAAADI. V lost 8 bases, J lost 0 bases, and 10 bases lay in between.